One sample yielded the 18 T cell receptor beta chains listed below, sequenced in a study of shared T cell receptors in the human thymus. Only in-frame clones appear in the TCRdb table, and some are missing; sequencing was by immunoSEQ multiplex PCR. The sample shows hundreds of thousands of clones, around 89% of them seen only once. The same data also went into a second study, on human thymus T cells.

Input material: thymocytes. The receptors here all came from a boy younger than two with a congenital heart defect.

The chain employs TRBV27 and TRBJ1-1, with TRBD1 matching 8 bases. The CDR3 is 16 residues long. CDR1 and CDR2 (germline): MNHEY, SMNVEV (reference sequence). The J segment lost 1 base and the V segment lost 4 bases, leaving 8 bases of the junction unmatched. The chain's CDR3 is CASSSGQGGSNTEAFF. The CDR3, as DNA: TGTGCCAGCAGTTCCGGACAGGGAGGGTCGAACACTGAAGCTTTCTTT.

This clone was counted once. The gene calls are TRBV7-9 and TRBJ1-2; 7 bases match TRBD1. Unmatched junction bases numbered 8, after V lost 2 bases and J lost 8 bases. Germline CDR1 SEHNR, CDR2 FQNEAQ (reference sequence). The CDR3 is 14 amino acids. Written as DNA, the CDR3 is TGTGCCAGCAGCTTACAAACAGGGGTGATCGGCTACACCTTC. Amino acids: CASSLQTGVIGYTF.

The chain combines TRBV7-7 with TRBJ2-2, with D perhaps TRBD2 (6 bases). Trimming cost V 6 bases and J 3 bases, with 11 bases left between them. This CDR3 contains 14 residues. Looked up from germline, CDR1 is SSHAT and CDR2 is FNYEAQ (reference sequence). CDR3 in DNA: TGTGCCAGCAGATCGGGACTGCACACCGGGGAGCTGTTTTTT. This translates into CASRSGLHTGELFF.

The chain is built from TRBV28 and TRBJ1-4, with D possibly matching TRBD1 (5 bases). In germline, CDR1 is MDHEN, CDR2 SYDVKM. The V and J ends lost 5 bases and 5 bases respectively, with 12 bases between them. The CDR3 totals 14 residues. This CDR3 is CASSPSRQNEKLFF. The CDR3 DNA is TGTGCCAGCAGTCCCTCAAGACAGAATGAAAAACTGTTTTTT.

The J gene is TRBJ2-1, the V gene TRBV14; a weak D match, TRBD2 (6 bases). The CDR3 totals 16 residues. Germline V gene data show CDR1 as SGHDN and CDR2 as FVKESK. Between the trimmed V and J ends, which lost 0 bases and 2 bases, there was a span of 11 bases. CDR3 protein: CASSQEASATYNEQFF. The CDR3 DNA reads TGTGCCAGCAGCCAAGAGGCTAGCGCTACCTACAATGAGCAGTTCTTC.

This CDR3 is CASSLGSGSADTQYF. The DNA for the CDR3 is TGCGCCAGCAGCTTGGGTTCGGGGTCCGCAGATACGCAGTATTTT. The rearrangement joins TRBV5-1 to TRBJ2-3, with D possibly TRBD2 on 5 matching bases. CDR3 length equals 15 residues. Germline assignment: CDR1 SGHRS and CDR2 YFSETQ. Trimming cost V 0 bases and J 4 bases, with 12 bases left between them.

The chain combines TRBV6-6 with TRBJ1-5, with 8 positions matching TRBD1. CDR3 length: 12 residues. Trimming cost V 7 bases and J 6 bases; bases outside gene matches: 2. The germline V gene has CDR1 MNHNY and CDR2 SVGAGI (reference sequence). CDR3: CASTGGGQPQHF. DNA for the CDR3: TGTGCCAGCACAGGGGGCGGTCAGCCCCAGCATTTT.

As for this clone: Distinct nucleotide sequences in the sample also encode this CDR3. The V and J genes are TRBV5-1 and TRBJ1-4; D is ambiguous. V was shortened by 2 bases and J by 8 bases, with 13 bases between the two germline ends. This CDR3 comprises 14 residues. CDR1 and CDR2 (germline): SGHRS, YFSETQ. CDR3 residues: CASSLRGLGEKLFF. In DNA form, the CDR3 reads TGCGCCAGCAGCTTAAGAGGGCTTGGCGAAAAACTGTTTTTT.

This clone was recorded once. This rearrangement joins TRBV29-1 to TRBJ2-3, with TRBD2 matching over 9 bases. This CDR3 spans 16 amino acids. The V segment lost 5 bases and the J segment 6 bases; nucleotides outside the gene matches: 15. The germline CDR1 and CDR2 sequences are SQVTM and ANQGSEA. The DNA of the CDR3 is TGCAGCGTTCACGGTAGGGCGGGAGGGCATGCGGATACGCAGTATTTT. Translating gives CSVHGRAGGHADTQYF.

The chain joins TRBV10-3 to TRBJ2-7, with TRBD2 matching 9 bases. This CDR3 is built from 14 residues. CDR1 and CDR2 from the germline V gene are ENHRY and SYGVKD. V trimming: 2 bases; J trimming: 7 bases; junction bases outside the gene matches: 6. CDR3 bases: TGTGCCATCAGTGAGAGGACTAGCGAGGTGGAGCAGTACTTC. It specifies CAISERTSEVEQYF.

The genes are TRBV11-2 and TRBJ2-7; D is unclear. Trimming pared 3 bases from V and 4 bases from J, leaving 19 bases between. Germline CDR1 and CDR2: SGHAT and FQNNGV. This CDR3 region has 16 residues. CDR3 DNA: TGTGCCAGCAGCTTTACTGACTCCCTAGGCTTATACGAGCAGTACTTC. Encoded protein: CASSFTDSLGLYEQYF.

The rearrangement links TRBV15 to TRBJ2-1; 13 positions match TRBD2. Unmatched junction bases numbered 12, after V lost 3 bases and J lost 1 base. In germline, CDR1 is LNHNV, CDR2 YYDKDF (reference sequence). This CDR3 is built from 20 residues. CDR3 nucleotides: TGTGCCACCAGCAGCCTTAGGGGGACTAGCGGGAATAGGTCCTACAATGAGCAGTTCTTC. This sequence encodes CATSSLRGTSGNRSYNEQFF.

This chain links TRBV28 with TRBJ2-1; 9 bases align to TRBD2. The trim removed 5 bases at V and 4 bases at J, leaving 15 bases unmatched. The germline V gene encodes CDR1 MDHEN and CDR2 SYDVKM. The CDR3 is 18 amino acids. The CDR3 loop is CASSVSRASGNEYNEQFF. Written as DNA, the CDR3 is TGTGCCAGCAGTGTAAGTCGAGCTAGCGGGAACGAATACAATGAGCAGTTCTTC. Drawing the rest from reference TRBV28 and TRBJ2-1, the complete variable domain is DVKVTQSSRYLVKRTGEKVFLECVQDMDHENMFWYRQDPGLGLRLIYFSYDVKMKEKGDIPEGYSVSREKKERFSLILESASTNQTSMYLCASSVSRASGNEYNEQFFGPGTRLTVL.

The count of this clone is one. V usage is TRBV11-2 and J usage is TRBJ2-7; 11 bases are shared with TRBD2. The J segment lost 1 base and the V segment lost 0 bases, leaving 8 bases of the junction unmatched. This CDR3 has 18 residues. Germline V CDR1 and CDR2: SGHAT, FQNNGV. In DNA form, the CDR3 reads TGTGCCAGCAGCTTAGATCATAGCGGGAGGGACGGTTCCTACGAGCAGTACTTC. This codes for CASSLDHSGRDGSYEQYF. Complete variable domain (other parts from reference TRBV11-2 and TRBJ2-7): EAGVAQSPRYKIIEKRQSVAFWCNPISGHATLYWYQQILGQGPKLLIQFQNNGVVDDSQLPKDRFSAERLKGVDSTLKIQPAKLEDSAVYLCASSLDHSGRDGSYEQYFGPGTRLTVT.

This sequence joins TRBV5-6 and TRBJ1-1; TRBD1 agrees at 9 bases. The germline gives CDR1 SGHDT, CDR2 YYEEEE. Germline trimming cut 2 bases from V and 4 bases from J; bases unmatched to any gene: 9. The CDR3 totals 16 residues. The CDR3 reads CASSFGTGRLGTEAFF. The CDR3 DNA reads as TGTGCCAGCAGCTTCGGGACAGGGAGACTGGGCACTGAAGCTTTCTTT.

The chain has TRBV4-2 and TRBJ1-5, with D tentatively TRBD1 (6 bases). Looked up from germline, CDR1 is LGHNA and CDR2 is YNFKEQ. Trimming removed 3 bases at V and 0 bases at J, with 15 bases between. This CDR3 has 17 residues. The CDR3 is CASSQVYRVYSNQPQHF. The DNA for the CDR3 is TGTGCCAGCAGCCAGGTTTACAGGGTCTATAGCAATCAGCCCCAGCATTTT.

The chain joins TRBV4-3 to TRBJ1-1; D is possibly TRBD1 (5 bases). CDR3 length: 16 residues. Germline CDR1 and CDR2: LGHNA and YSLEER. Trimming took 0 bases from V and 5 from J, leaving 16 bases between them. CDR3 sequence reads: CASSQDNRGIGTEAFF. Written as DNA, the CDR3 is TGCGCCAGCAGCCAAGATAATAGGGGAATTGGTACTGAAGCTTTCTTT.

The J gene is TRBJ2-3, the V gene TRBV4-3; no clear D. The germline V and J ends were trimmed by 1 base and 2 bases, with 13 bases remaining between them. The CDR3 spans 16 residues. Germline V CDR1 and CDR2: LGHNA, YSLEER. The CDR3 loop is CASSQVVDLPTDTQYF. The CDR3 nucleotides read TGCGCCAGCAGCCAAGTGGTCGATCTACCCACAGATACGCAGTATTTT.